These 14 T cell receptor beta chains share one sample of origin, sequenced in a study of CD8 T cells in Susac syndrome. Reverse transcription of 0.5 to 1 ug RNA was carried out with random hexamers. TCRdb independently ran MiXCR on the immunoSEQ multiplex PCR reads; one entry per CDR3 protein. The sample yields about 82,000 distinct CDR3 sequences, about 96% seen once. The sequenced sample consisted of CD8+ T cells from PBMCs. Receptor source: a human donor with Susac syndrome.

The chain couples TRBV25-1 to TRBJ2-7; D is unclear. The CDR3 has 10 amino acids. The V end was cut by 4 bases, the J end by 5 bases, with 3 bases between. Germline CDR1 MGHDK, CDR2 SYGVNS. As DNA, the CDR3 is TGTGCCAGCAGTGCCCACGAGCAGTACTTC. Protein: CASSAHEQYF.

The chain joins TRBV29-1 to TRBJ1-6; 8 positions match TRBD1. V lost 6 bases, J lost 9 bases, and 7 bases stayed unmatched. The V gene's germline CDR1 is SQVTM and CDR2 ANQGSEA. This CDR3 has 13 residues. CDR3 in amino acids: CSVQGAVGSPLHF. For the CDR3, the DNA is TGCAGCGTCCAGGGGGCGGTAGGTTCACCCCTCCACTTT.

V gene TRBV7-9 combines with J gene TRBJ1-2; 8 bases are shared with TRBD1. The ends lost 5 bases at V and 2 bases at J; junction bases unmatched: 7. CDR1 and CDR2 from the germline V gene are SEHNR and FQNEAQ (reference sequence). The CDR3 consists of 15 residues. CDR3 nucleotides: TGTGCCAGCAGCCCCCGGACAGGGATAAACTATGGCTACACCTTC. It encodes CASSPRTGINYGYTF.

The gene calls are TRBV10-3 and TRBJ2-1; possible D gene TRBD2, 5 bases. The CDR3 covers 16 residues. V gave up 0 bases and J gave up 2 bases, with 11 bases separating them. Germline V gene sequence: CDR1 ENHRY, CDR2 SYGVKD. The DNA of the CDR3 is TGTGCCATCAGTGAGTCGGAGGTAGCGACCTACAATGAGCAGTTCTTC. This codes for CAISESEVATYNEQFF.

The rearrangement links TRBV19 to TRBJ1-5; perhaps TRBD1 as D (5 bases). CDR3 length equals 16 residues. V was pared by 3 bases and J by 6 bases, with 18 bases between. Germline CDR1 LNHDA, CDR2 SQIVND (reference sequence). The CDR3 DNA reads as TGTGCCAGTAGTATGTTGGGTGCAGGGATAGGTCAGCCCCAGCATTTT. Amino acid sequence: CASSMLGAGIGQPQHF.

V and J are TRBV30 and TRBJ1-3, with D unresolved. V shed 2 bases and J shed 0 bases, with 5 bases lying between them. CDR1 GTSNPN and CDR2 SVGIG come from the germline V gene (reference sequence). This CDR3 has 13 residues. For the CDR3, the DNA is TGTGCCTGGAGTTTTGTCTCTGGAAACACCATATATTTT. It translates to CAWSFVSGNTIYF.

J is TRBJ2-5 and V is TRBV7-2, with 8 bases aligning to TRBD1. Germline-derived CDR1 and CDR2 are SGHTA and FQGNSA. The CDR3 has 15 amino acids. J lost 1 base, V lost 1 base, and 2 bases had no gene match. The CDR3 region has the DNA TGTGCCAGCAGCTTAGTGGGACAGGTCCAAGAGACCCAGTACTTC. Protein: CASSLVGQVQETQYF.

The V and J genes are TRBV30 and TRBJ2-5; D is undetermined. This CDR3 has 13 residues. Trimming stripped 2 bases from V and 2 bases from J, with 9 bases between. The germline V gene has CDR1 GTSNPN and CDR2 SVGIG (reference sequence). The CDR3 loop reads CAWSTGQQETQYF. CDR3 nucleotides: TGTGCCTGGAGTACCGGGCAACAAGAGACCCAGTACTTC.

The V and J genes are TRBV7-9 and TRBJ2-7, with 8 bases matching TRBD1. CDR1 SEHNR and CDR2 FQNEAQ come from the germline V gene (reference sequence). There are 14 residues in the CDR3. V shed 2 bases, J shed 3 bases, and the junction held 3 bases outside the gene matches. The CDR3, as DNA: TGTGCCAGCAGCTTACGACAGGGGAACTACGAGCAGTACTTC. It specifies CASSLRQGNYEQYF.

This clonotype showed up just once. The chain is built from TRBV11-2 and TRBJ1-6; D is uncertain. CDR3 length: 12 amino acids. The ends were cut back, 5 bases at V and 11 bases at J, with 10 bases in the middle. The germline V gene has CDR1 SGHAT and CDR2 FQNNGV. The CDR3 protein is CASSPLDAPLHF. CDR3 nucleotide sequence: TGTGCCAGCAGCCCGCTGGACGCACCCCTCCACTTT.

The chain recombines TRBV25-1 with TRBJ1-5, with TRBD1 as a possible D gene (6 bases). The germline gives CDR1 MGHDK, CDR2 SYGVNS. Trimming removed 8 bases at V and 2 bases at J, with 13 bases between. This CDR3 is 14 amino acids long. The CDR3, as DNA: TGTGCCAGCGGGTCCGCAGGGGGCAATCAGCCCCAGCATTTT. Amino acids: CASGSAGGNQPQHF.

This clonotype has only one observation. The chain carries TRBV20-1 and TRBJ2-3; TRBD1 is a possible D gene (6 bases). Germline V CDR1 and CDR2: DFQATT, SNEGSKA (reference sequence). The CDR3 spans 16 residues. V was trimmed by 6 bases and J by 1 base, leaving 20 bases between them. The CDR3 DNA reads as TGCAGTGCCACACCTACAGGGTGGACAGGCACAGATACGCAGTATTTT. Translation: CSATPTGWTGTDTQYF.

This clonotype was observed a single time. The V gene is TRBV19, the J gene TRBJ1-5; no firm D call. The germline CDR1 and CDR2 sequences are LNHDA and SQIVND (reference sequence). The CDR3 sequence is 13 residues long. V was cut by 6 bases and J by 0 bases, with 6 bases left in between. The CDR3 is CASSLISNQPQHF. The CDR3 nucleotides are TGTGCCAGTAGCCTAATTAGCAATCAGCCCCAGCATTTT. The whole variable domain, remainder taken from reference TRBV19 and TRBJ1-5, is DGGITQSPKYLFRKEGQNVTLSCEQNLNHDAMYWYRQDPGQGLRLIYYSQIVNDFQKGDIAEGYSVSREKKESFPLTVTSAQKNPTAFYLCASSLISNQPQHFGDGTRLSIL.

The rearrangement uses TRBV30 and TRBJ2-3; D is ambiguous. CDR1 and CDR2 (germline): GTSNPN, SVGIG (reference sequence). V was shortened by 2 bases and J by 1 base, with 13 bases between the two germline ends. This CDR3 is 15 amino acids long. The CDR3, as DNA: TGTGCCTGGAGTCCCCGTTGGACCCGCACAGATACGCAGTATTTT. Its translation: CAWSPRWTRTDTQYF.